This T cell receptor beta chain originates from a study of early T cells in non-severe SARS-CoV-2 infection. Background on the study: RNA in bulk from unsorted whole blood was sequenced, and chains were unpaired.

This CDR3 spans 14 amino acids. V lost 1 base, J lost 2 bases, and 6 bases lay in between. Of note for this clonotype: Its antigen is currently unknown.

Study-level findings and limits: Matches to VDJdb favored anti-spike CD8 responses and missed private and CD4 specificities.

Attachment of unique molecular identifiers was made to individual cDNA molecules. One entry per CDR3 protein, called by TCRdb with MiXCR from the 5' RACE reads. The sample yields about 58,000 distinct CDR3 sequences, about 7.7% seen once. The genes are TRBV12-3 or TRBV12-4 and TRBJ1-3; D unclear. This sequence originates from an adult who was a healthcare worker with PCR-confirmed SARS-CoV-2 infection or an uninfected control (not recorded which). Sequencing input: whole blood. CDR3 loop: CASSLGAAGNTIYF. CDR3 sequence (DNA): TGTGCCAGCAGTTTAGGGGCAGCTGGAAACACCATATATTTT.